Reported below is one TCR beta chain. Its cognate antigen has yet to be identified. Nothing much larger sits one base from this clone, and base qualities are not available. This sample was included in a study of shared clonotypes between healthy human individuals (dated by TCRdb to 2018 to 2021). Looking at the study overall: The cohort comprised a couple of women and a few men aged 18 to 49 years. Per donor, leukapheresis produced somewhere between about 0.9 and 9.5 billion PBMCs. Different laboratories and diverse techniques were used to prepare libraries and sequence TCR repertoires, to increase sequencing depth and limit assay-specific biases. Per donor, three plates each were used for CD4 naive and CD4 memory, two for CD8 naive, and one for CD8 memory. The study deeply sequenced blood TCR repertoires of five healthy adults to estimate repertoire size and the extent of clonotype sharing between individuals. Points the paper makes about the study in general: Estimated clonotype richness was generally larger for naive than for memory subsets. Even with the large sequencing depth, rarefaction of the sorted-subset datasets indicated that sequencing was incomplete. Only blood was sampled, and tissue TCR repertoires likely differ from those in blood. Because the study included a small number of donors, the genetic and exposure-history diversity represented was limited. Pairwise subsampling indicated that sequencing depth was expected to affect the degree of clonotype sharing among donors. Compared with non-shared clonotypes, the clonotypes found in all four sorted-subset donors had higher generation probabilities. Across four donors, approximately 4.6% of naive CD4, roughly 3.5% of naive CD8, approximately 2.5% of memory CD4, and approximately 0.42% of memory CD8 clonotypes were shared.

Donors were healthy HIV-negative adults with no recently reported acute infections or vaccinations. Only Caucasian adults living in Nashville, Tennessee, USA were represented among the donors. CD4+ T cells were enriched by magnetic negative selection; naive cells were then positively selected on CD45RA, and the negative fraction formed the memory subset. Blood was collected by leukapheresis, and PBMCs were isolated by Ficoll-Histopaque density gradient centrifugation and then cryopreserved in liquid nitrogen vapor phase. Purity and quantity of every magnetically sorted T cell population were checked by analytical flow cytometry. Genomic DNA was isolated from every sorted fraction and measured by UV absorbance on a Nanodrop 2000c. Including the terminal cysteine and phenylalanine, the CDR3 comprises 15 residues. Of the read, only the CDR3 DNA is kept; its 45 bases are in frame from base 1. The germline V gene (reference sequence) sets CDR1 to MNHNY and CDR2 to SVGAGI. At the junction V is shortened by 7 bases and J by 0 bases, with 16 bases in between.

TCR CDR3 regions were amplified from genomic DNA by multiplex PCR using the deep immunoSEQ assay. Extracted genomic DNA from each cell subset was distributed evenly across all wells of several immunoSEQ 96-well plates, and each plate was treated as a replicate. For sorted subsets, each replicate PCR was loaded with about 0.2 ug genomic DNA, equivalent to approximately 27,000 T cell genomes. Purified libraries were measured with a Qubit 3.0 fluorometer, size-checked on a Bioanalyzer 2100, and measured again with the KAPA Library Quantification kit. A separate single-read 150-cycle Illumina NextSeq 550 flow cell was used to sequence each immunoSEQ 96-well plate. The authors' pipeline ran thus. Because the immunoSEQ output included only junctional sequences and no quality scores, the filtering could not be the same as the filtering used for full-length reads. To assign V/J genes and CDR3, sequences were annotated against IMGT germline references using PyIR, a Python wrapper for IgBLAST v1.9. Reads were removed for weak V/J assignments (E-value above 1e-6), missing CDR3, stop codons, out-of-frame junctions, or ambiguous translated residues. A V3J clonotype was defined by an identical inferred V gene, J gene, and CDR3 amino acid sequence. Percentage overlap between repertoires was computed as shared unique clonotypes divided by the size of the smaller repertoire. RTK rarefaction, the Chao1 estimator, and Recon v2.1 estimates of unobserved clonotypes were used to assess repertoire richness. Generation probabilities were computed with OLGA for all TCRbeta clonotypes obtained by the gDNA method from several donors. In TCRdb, the immuneACCESS table is reduced to in-frame sequences with V and J assigned. These tables do not hold every clone; where another copy was compared, an unresolved V gene accounts for under half, and the others remain unexplained. D and trimming were read from the DNA, whereas the V and J calls and clone size are those reported in that table. The sample contains 950,000 to 1,100,000 clones, 65% to 75% of them found a single time. Jointly, the top ten make up approximately 1.5% of the sample.

Rearrangement joined TRBV6-6 to TRBJ2-7; TRBD2 is perhaps the D gene, given 6 matching bases. The origin of this receptor is a man between 18 and 35 years old in good health. The sequenced sample consisted of memory CD4+ T cells sorted from blood. Sample cell subset or site, as interpreted from the label and publication: CD45RA-negative fraction. The CDR3 region reads CASNSGGGGSYEQYF. The DNA reads TGTGCCAGCAACTCCGGGGGTGGGGGCTCCTACGAGCAGTACTTC.